This TCR beta chain was profiled in a study of blood T cell repertoires in COVID-19. About the research overall: COVID-19 samples, acute and convalescent, were from the United States, Italy and Spain. Nucleic acid was either cDNA or gDNA, and it came from T cells, B-cell-depleted T cells, or PBMCs.

Profiled with immunoSEQ multiplex PCR; TCRdb holds only in-frame clones, not every one. The table shows tens of thousands of clones, with about 89% occurring only once. The sample was peripheral blood. This sequence was found in a man in his 70s with active or convalescent COVID-19.

CDR3 sequence reads: CASYPQGSYEQYF. The CDR3 bases are TGTGCCAGCTACCCCCAGGGATCCTACGAGCAGTACTTC. The rearrangement joins TRBV5-4 to TRBJ2-7; D may be TRBD1 (5 bases). Germline V gene sequence: CDR1 SGHNT, CDR2 YYREEE (reference sequence). This CDR3 contains 13 residues. Between the trimmed V and J ends, which lost 7 bases and 1 base, there was a span of 12 bases.